This record covers a single T cell receptor beta chain. The V segment lost 5 bases and the J segment 5 bases; nucleotides outside the gene matches: 9. Germline V gene data show CDR1 as MRHNA and CDR2 as SNTAGT. The CDR3 covers 15 residues. This record comes from a study of blood T cell repertoires in COVID-19. Study in general: The origin of the acute and convalescent COVID-19 samples was the United States, Italy and Spain. Sample material is recorded as cDNA or gDNA derived from T cells, B-cell-depleted T cells, or PBMCs.

Original analysis: Amplified reference gene primers provided the basis for estimating nucleated cell counts. TCRdb keeps only in-frame clones here, not all; method: immunoSEQ multiplex PCR. For V, J and clone size, that table is used; D and trimming come from the DNA. The sample includes about 140,000 clones, around three quarters of them seen just once. Sequencing was done on a sample of peripheral blood. V is TRBV6-4 and J is TRBJ2-1, with 7 positions matching TRBD2. This sequence was found in a man aged 55 to 70 with acute or convalescent COVID-19. This CDR3 is CASSPLTGGNNEQFF. CDR3 nucleotide sequence: TGTGCCAGCAGTCCCCTCACGGGAGGCAACAATGAGCAGTTCTTC.